This T cell receptor beta chain was recovered during a study of post-analysis software for immune sequencing data. The table lists this clonotype with a count of one. The antigen is undetermined. The authors incorporated unique molecular identifiers into the TCR beta cDNA libraries. In TCRdb, the PCR reads were re-called with MiXCR into one record per CDR3 protein. The sample has approximately 730,000 distinct CDR3 sequences, about half seen once. Findings and caveats of the study: Five TRBV segments, including TRBV5-6, TRBV5-1 and TRBV20-1, were more frequent in patients than controls.

Per germline, CDR1 DFQATT and CDR2 SNEGSKA (reference sequence). The CDR3 totals 15 residues. The J segment lost 2 bases and the V segment lost 0 bases, leaving 7 bases of the junction unmatched. Sequencing was carried out using blood. The TCR originated in a girl aged 10-17 years with multiple sclerosis. The V gene is TRBV20-1, the J gene TRBJ2-7, with TRBD2 identical over 7 bases. CDR3 DNA: TGCAGTGCTAGAGATCGGGACTACCCTACCTACGAGCAGTACTTC. This encodes CSARDRDYPTYEQYF.